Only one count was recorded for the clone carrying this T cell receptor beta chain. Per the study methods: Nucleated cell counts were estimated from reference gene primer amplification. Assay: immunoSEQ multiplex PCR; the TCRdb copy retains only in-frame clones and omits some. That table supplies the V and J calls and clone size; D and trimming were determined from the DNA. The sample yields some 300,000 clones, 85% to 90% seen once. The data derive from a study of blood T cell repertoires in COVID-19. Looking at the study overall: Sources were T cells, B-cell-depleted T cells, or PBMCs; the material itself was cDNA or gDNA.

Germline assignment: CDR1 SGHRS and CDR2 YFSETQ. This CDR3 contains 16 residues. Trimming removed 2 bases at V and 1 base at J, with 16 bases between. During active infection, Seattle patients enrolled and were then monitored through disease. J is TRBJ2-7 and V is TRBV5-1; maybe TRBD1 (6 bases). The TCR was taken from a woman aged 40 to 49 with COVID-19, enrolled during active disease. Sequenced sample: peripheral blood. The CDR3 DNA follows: TGCGCCAGCAGCTTCCGGACAGTGAGGGCGTCCTACGAGCAGTACTTC. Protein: CASSFRTVRASYEQYF.